This T cell receptor (beta chain) was captured in a study of neurological immune-mediated disorders. By sample fraction, this clonotype is medium-sized. TCRdb fed the 5' RACE reads into MiXCR, producing one record per CDR3 protein. The data contain about 35,000 distinct CDR3 sequences, almost 7.5% of them singletons. There are 18 residues in the CDR3. V lost 1 base to trimming and J lost 1 base, with 19 bases between them. From germline, CDR1 is MGHRA and CDR2 YSYEKL. This sequence was found in a woman aged 40 to 50 in good health. The sample taken for sequencing was PBMCs. The V call is TRBV4-1, the J call TRBJ1-1; weak D call: TRBD1 (6 bases). CDR3 protein: CASSQGILRRQANTEAFF. The CDR3 region has the DNA TGCGCCAGCAGCCAAGGAATTTTGAGGCGACAGGCGAACACTGAAGCTTTCTTT.